This T cell receptor beta chain was sequenced in a study of PD-L1 blockade in urothelial cancer. Whole-study context: Patients had received 0 to 3 prior chemotherapy regimens. Researchers found blood samples held a median of approximately 150,000 T cells. Blood was evaluated 3 weeks (second dose) and 6 weeks after therapy began.

Profiling relied on immunoSEQ multiplex PCR, and the TCRdb table lists in-frame clones only, not all of them. Of approximately 46,000 clones listed, roughly 80% are singletons. There are 14 residues in the CDR3. Trimming took 2 bases from V and 8 from J; bases not matched to a gene: 7. CDR1 is SGDLS, CDR2 YYNGEE, per germline. The genes are TRBV9 and TRBJ1-1; 9 bases match TRBD1. This specimen was PBMCs, taken around atezolizumab (anti-PD-L1) treatment. The receptor was derived from a man in his 70s with urothelial cancer. CDR3: CASSVSTGGVEAFF. CDR3 sequence (DNA): TGTGCCAGCAGCGTCTCTACAGGGGGCGTGGAAGCTTTCTTT.